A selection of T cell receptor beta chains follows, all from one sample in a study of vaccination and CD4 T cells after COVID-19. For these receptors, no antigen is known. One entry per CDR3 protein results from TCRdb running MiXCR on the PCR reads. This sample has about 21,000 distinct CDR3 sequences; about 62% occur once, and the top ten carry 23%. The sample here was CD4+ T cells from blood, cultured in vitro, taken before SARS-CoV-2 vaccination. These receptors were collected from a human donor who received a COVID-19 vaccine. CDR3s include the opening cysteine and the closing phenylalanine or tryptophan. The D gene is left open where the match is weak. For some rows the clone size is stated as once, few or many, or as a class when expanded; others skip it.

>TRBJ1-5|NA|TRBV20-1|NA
CSASGTPLANQPQHF
TGCAGTGCTAGTGGGACCCCCTTAGCAAATCAGCCCCAGCATTTT
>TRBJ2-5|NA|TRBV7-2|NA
CASSLEAGEETQYF
TGTGCCAGCAGCTTAGAGGCGGGCGAAGAGACCCAGTACTTC
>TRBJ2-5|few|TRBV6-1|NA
CASSEEQLGTETQYF
TGTGCCAGCAGTGAGGAACAGTTGGGGACAGAGACCCAGTACTTC
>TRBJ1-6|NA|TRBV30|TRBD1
CAWNGQGDSPLHF
TGTGCCTGGAACGGTCAGGGGGATTCACCCCTCCACTTT
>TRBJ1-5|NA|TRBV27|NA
CASSQRRTGQPQHF
TGTGCCAGCAGCCAACGGAGAACAGGACAGCCCCAGCATTTT
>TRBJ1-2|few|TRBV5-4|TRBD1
CASSSGTDLNYGYTF
TGTGCCAGCAGCTCGGGGACAGACCTTAACTATGGCTACACCTTC
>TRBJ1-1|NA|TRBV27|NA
CASSLSLSTANTEAFF
TGTGCCAGCAGTTTATCGCTTTCGACTGCGAACACTGAAGCTTTCTTT
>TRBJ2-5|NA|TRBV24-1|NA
CATSATGVGETQYF
TGTGCCACCAGTGCGACCGGAGTGGGAGAGACCCAGTACTTC
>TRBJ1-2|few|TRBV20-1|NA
CSASAVRGDGYTF
TGCAGTGCTAGTGCCGTCAGGGGAGATGGCTACACCTTC
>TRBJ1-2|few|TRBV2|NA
CASSDRAGDYGYTF
TGTGCCAGCAGTGACCGGGCAGGGGACTATGGCTACACCTTC
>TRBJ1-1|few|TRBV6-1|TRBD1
CASTTLTGGSEAFF
TGTGCCAGCACCACATTAACAGGGGGCTCTGAAGCTTTCTTT
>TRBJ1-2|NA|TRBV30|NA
CAWSVGLRGSYTF
TGTGCCTGGAGTGTAGGGCTCCGCGGGAGCTACACCTTC
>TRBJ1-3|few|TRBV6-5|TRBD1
CASSYSGQTLYLSGNTIYF
TGTGCCAGCAGTTACTCGGGACAGACACTATACCTCTCTGGAAACACCATATATTTT
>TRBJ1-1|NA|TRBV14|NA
CASSQDLLGGRPDTEAFF
TGTGCCAGCAGCCAAGATCTTTTAGGGGGGCGTCCGGACACTGAAGCTTTCTTT
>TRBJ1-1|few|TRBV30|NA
CAWSPDYNTEAFF
TGTGCCTGGAGTCCCGATTACAACACTGAAGCTTTCTTT
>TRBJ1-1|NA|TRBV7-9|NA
CASSSSGTIAFF
TGTGCCAGCAGTTCCTCAGGTACGATAGCTTTCTTT
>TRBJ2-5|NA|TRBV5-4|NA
CASSFRDAQETQYF
TGTGCCAGCAGCTTCCGGGACGCACAAGAGACCCAGTACTTC
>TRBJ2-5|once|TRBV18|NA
CASSRAGQETQYF
TGTGCCAGCTCACGAGCCGGTCAAGAGACCCAGTACTTC
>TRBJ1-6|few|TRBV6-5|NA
CASSYLNSPLHF
TGTGCCAGCAGTTACTTAAATTCACCCCTCCACTTT
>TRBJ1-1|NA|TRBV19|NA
CASSKLGQSGLNTEAFF
TGTGCCAGTAGCAAACTCGGACAGTCCGGTCTGAACACTGAAGCTTTCTTT
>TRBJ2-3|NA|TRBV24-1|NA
CATSGQRTDTQYF
TGTGCCACCAGTGGGCAGCGGACAGATACGCAGTATTTT
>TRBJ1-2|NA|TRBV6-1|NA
CASSESSYGYTF
TGTGCCAGCAGTGAGTCAAGCTATGGCTACACCTTC
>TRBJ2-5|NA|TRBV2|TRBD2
CASSQLAGRRETQYF
TGTGCCAGCAGTCAACTAGCGGGGCGGCGGGAGACCCAGTACTTC
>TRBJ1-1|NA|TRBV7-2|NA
CASSSTILRRENTEAFF
TGTGCCAGCAGCTCCACTATACTTCGGAGGGAGAACACTGAAGCTTTCTTT
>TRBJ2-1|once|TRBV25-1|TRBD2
CASSARFGGGNEQFF
TGTGCCAGCAGTGCTAGGTTCGGGGGAGGGAATGAGCAGTTCTTC
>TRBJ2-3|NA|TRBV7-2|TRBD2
CASSWGLAGAKTDTQYF
TGTGCCAGCAGCTGGGGACTAGCGGGGGCCAAGACAGATACGCAGTATTTT
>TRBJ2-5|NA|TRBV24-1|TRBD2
CATSSSGLAGAETQYF
TGTGCCACCAGTTCCTCGGGACTAGCGGGGGCGGAGACCCAGTACTTC